The 6 T cell receptor beta chains below come from one sample, sequenced in a study of OX40 agonist ivuxolimab in advanced cancers. Sequenced by immunoSEQ multiplex PCR; TCRdb stores in-frame clones only, minus some. The sample has 73,000 or so clones, approximately 91% seen once. This material consisted of CD4+ or CD8+ T cells sorted from blood, taken in a trial of the OX40 agonist ivuxolimab. The source is an adult with an advanced solid tumor such as melanoma, head and neck, liver or kidney cancer.

J is TRBJ2-7 and V is TRBV20-1, with 7 bases that match TRBD2. This CDR3 comprises 11 residues. V trimming: 5 bases; J trimming: 7 bases; junction bases outside the gene matches: 5. Germline CDR1 and CDR2: DFQATT and SNEGSKA (reference sequence). CDR3 DNA: TGCAGTGCTTTCTGGGGGGGAGAGCAGTACTTC. Protein product: CSAFWGGEQYF.

The V gene is TRBV6-5, the J gene TRBJ1-5; tentative D call: TRBD1 (5 bases). The CDR3 is 13 amino acids. Trimming stripped 10 bases from V and 9 bases from J, with 19 bases between. The germline V gene has CDR1 MNHEY and CDR2 SVGAGI. The CDR3 nucleotides read TGTGCCACCGGGGGGGGACTTGGAAGGCCCCAGCATTTT. It is translated as CATGGGLGRPQHF.

CDR3 in amino acids: CASSKGRDQPQHF. The CDR3, as DNA: TGTGCCAGCTCCAAAGGGAGGGATCAGCCCCAGCATTTT. The chain carries TRBV18 and TRBJ1-5, with D uncertain. Trimming pared 6 bases from V and 5 bases from J, leaving 11 bases between. The CDR3 extends over 13 amino acids. Germline V CDR1 and CDR2: KGHSH, LQKENI.

The gene calls are TRBV1 and TRBJ2-5; the table names TRBD1, a call not compared with the DNA. TRBV1 is classified as a pseudogene. This CDR3 has 14 amino acids. CDR3 sequence reads: CTSRQQGAWETQYF. The CDR3, as DNA: TGCACCAGCAGACAACAGGGGGCTTGGGAGACCCAGTACTTC.

The chain has TRBV7-2 and TRBJ2-7; 7 nucleotides agree with TRBD2. Per germline, CDR1 SGHTA and CDR2 FQGNSA. The CDR3 loop spans 15 amino acids. Trimming cost V 5 bases and J 3 bases; bases outside gene matches: 10. The CDR3 DNA follows: TGTGCCAGCAGCACCGACGCTAGCGGCATCTACGAGCAGTACTTC. Its translation is CASSTDASGIYEQYF.

The chain combines TRBV12-5 with TRBJ2-5; D is undetermined. Deletions cut 5 bases from V and 4 bases from J, with 11 bases between. The germline V gene encodes CDR1 LGHNT and CDR2 FRNRAP. The CDR3 extends over 13 amino acids. CDR3 sequence reads: CASGTDLGETQYF. In DNA, the CDR3 is TGTGCTAGTGGTACGGACCTTGGAGAGACCCAGTACTTC.